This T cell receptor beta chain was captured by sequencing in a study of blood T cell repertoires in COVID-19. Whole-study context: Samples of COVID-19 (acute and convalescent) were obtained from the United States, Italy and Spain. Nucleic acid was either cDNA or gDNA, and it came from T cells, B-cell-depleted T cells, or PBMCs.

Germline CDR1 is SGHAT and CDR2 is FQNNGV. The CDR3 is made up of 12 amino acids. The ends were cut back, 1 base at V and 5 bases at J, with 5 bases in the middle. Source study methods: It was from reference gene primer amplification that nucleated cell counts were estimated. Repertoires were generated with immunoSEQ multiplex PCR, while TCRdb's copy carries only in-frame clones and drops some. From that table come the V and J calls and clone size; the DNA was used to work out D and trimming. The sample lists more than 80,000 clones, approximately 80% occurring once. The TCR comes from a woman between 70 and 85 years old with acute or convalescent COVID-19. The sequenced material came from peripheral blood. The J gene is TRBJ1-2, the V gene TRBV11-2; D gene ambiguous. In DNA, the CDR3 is TGTGCCAGCAGCTTAGTCGGTTATGGCTACACCTTC. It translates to CASSLVGYGYTF.